This T cell receptor (beta chain) was obtained from a study of T cell changes during pregnancy in multiple sclerosis. Profiled with immunoSEQ multiplex PCR; TCRdb holds only in-frame clones, not every one. Counted here are around 36,000 clones, 90% occurring once; the ten biggest clones make up 0.4% to 0.45%. Per the germline V gene, CDR1 is SGHTA and CDR2 is FQGNSA. Germline trimming cut 6 bases from V and 4 bases from J; bases unmatched to any gene: 10. The CDR3 extends over 16 amino acids. The genes are TRBV7-2 and TRBJ2-3; TRBD2 aligns across 10 bases. The sequencing here drew on CD4+ T cells from peripheral blood mononuclear cells, taken in the third trimester of pregnancy. The clonotype originates from a female donor with multiple sclerosis, enrolled in a pregnancy study. CDR3: CASRGIAGGWADTQYF. CDR3 coding DNA: TGTGCCAGCAGGGGGATAGCGGGAGGATGGGCAGATACGCAGTATTTT. Based on the CDR3 plus reference TRBV7-2 and TRBJ2-3, the full variable domain is GAGVSQSPSNKVTEKGKDVELRCDPISGHTALYWYRQSLGQGLEFLIYFQGNSAPDKSGLPSDRFSAERTGGSVSTLTIQRTQQEDSAVYLCASRGIAGGWADTQYFGPGTRLTVL.